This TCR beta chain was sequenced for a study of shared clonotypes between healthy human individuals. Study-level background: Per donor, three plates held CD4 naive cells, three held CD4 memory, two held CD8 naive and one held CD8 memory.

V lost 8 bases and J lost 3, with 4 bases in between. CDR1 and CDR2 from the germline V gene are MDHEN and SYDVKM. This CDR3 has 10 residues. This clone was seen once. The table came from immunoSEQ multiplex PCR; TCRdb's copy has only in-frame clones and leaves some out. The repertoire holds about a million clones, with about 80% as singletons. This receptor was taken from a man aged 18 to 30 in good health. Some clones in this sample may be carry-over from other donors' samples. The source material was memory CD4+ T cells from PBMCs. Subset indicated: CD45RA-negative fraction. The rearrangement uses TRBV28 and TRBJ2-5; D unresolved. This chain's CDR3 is CASLKETQYF. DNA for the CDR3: TGTGCCAGCTTGAAAGAGACCCAGTACTTC.